The clone carrying this T cell receptor (beta chain) was counted between two and nine times. Its antigen is not known. One junction end disagrees with the germline gene, perhaps due to a read error. Total RNA extracted from each sample amounted to at least 6 micrograms. This record comes from a study of blood T cells in healthy people across ages. Study overall: T cells yielded about one barcoded beta molecule per two cells through template switching. Study results and caveats: Both higher diversity and more naive CD4+ cells marked long-lived donors when set against aged donors. In the absence of known donor CMV status, changes in expanded clonotypes were possibly confounded.

The authors ran a second PCR of roughly 6 to 11 cycles using a sample-barcoded 5' primer and a J-beta primer mix. TCRdb analysed the 5' RACE reads with MiXCR anew, one entry per CDR3 protein. The sample lists some 1.5 million distinct CDR3 sequences, approximately 30% occurring once. Germline V CDR1 and CDR2: SGHAT, FQNNGV. There are 19 residues in the CDR3. The V call is TRBV11-2, the J call TRBJ2-3; D possibly uses TRBD1 or TRBD2 (6 bases each). The specimen was blood. The TCR sequence derives from a woman in her 30s in good health. CDR3 nucleotide sequence: TGTGCCAGCAGCCCTCGCGCCGTCGTAATGGGGGGCGGCACAGATACTCAGTATTTT. Translated: CASSPRAVVMGGGTDTQYF.